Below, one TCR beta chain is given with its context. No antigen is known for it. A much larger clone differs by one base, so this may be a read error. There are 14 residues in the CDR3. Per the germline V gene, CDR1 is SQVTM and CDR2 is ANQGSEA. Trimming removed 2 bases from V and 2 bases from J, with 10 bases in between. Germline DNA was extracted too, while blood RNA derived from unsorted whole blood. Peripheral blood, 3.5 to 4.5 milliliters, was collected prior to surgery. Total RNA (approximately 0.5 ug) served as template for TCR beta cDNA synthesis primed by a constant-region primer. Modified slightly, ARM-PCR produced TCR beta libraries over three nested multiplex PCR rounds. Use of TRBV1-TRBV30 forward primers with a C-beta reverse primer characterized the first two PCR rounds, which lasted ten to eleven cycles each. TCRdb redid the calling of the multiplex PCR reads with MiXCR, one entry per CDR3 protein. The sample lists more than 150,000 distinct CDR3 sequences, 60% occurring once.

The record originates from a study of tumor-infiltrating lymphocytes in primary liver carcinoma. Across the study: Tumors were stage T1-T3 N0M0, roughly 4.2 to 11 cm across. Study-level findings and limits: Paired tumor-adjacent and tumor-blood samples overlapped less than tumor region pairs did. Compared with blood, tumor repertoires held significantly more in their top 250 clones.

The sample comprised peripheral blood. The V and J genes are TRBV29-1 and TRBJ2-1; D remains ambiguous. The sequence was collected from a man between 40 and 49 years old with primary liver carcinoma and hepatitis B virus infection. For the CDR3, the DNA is TGCAGCGTTGAACATCGGAGACCCTACAATGAGCAGTTCTTC. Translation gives CSVEHRRPYNEQFF.